Listed below are T cell receptor beta chains from one sample, sequenced in a study of cytotoxic CD8 clonotypes in ibrutinib-treated CLL. Using immunoSEQ multiplex PCR, the repertoire was profiled, and TCRdb retains in-frame clones only, with some absent. The table has approximately 320,000 clones, under 70% seen once; the top ten hold approximately 6%. The specimen was PBMCs, collected after 36 months of ibrutinib treatment. These TCRs come from a human donor with chronic lymphocytic leukemia. The CDR3 runs from the conserved cysteine through the conserved F or W. Fields, in order: CDR3 protein, CDR3 DNA, J gene, V gene, D gene, clone size. A D gene is named only where the DNA matches it firmly. Expanded clones get a size class; other rows say once, few or many, or leave the size out.

CDR3aa: CAISDVLAGSTEAFF
CDR3nt: TGTGCCATCAGTGATGTGTTGGCAGGATCCACTGAAGCTTTCTTT
j_gene: TRBJ1-1
v_gene: TRBV10-3
d_gene: -
abundance: -

CDR3aa: CASSYYSNTEAFF
CDR3nt: TGCGCCAGCAGCTACTACAGTAACACTGAAGCTTTCTTT
j_gene: TRBJ1-1
v_gene: TRBV5-1
d_gene: -
abundance: -

CDR3aa: CASSQGDRGLNEQFF
CDR3nt: TGCGCCAGCAGCCAAGGGGACAGGGGGCTAAATGAGCAGTTCTTC
j_gene: TRBJ2-1
v_gene: TRBV4-1
d_gene: TRBD1
abundance: -

CDR3aa: CASSLPGKEQFF
CDR3nt: TGTGCCAGCAGTTTGCCGGGGAAAGAGCAGTTCTTC
j_gene: TRBJ2-1
v_gene: TRBV7-9
d_gene: -
abundance: -

CDR3aa: CASSLLGGGAWGTGELFF
CDR3nt: TGCGCCAGCAGCCTCCTGGGTGGCGGCGCGTGGGGCACCGGGGAGCTGTTTTTT
j_gene: TRBJ2-2
v_gene: TRBV4-3
d_gene: -
abundance: -

CDR3aa: CASSLERGPYGYTF
CDR3nt: TGTGCCAGCAGCTTAGAGAGGGGGCCCTATGGCTACACCTTC
j_gene: TRBJ1-2
v_gene: TRBV11-2
d_gene: TRBD1
abundance: -

CDR3aa: CATGLTGEETGELFF
CDR3nt: TGTGCCACCGGGCTAACGGGAGAGGAAACCGGGGAGCTGTTTTTT
j_gene: TRBJ2-2
v_gene: TRBV10-3
d_gene: -
abundance: -

CDR3aa: CASSLTGDEQYF
CDR3nt: TGCGCCAGCAGCTTGACTGGGGACGAGCAGTACTTC
j_gene: TRBJ2-7
v_gene: TRBV5-1
d_gene: -
abundance: -

CDR3aa: CASSPRFPYEQYF
CDR3nt: TGTGCCAGCTCACCTCGCTTCCCCTACGAGCAGTACTTC
j_gene: TRBJ2-7
v_gene: TRBV18
d_gene: -
abundance: once

CDR3aa: CASSQLTGKYEQYF
CDR3nt: TGTGCCAGCAGCCAACTGACAGGGAAGTACGAGCAGTACTTC
j_gene: TRBJ2-7
v_gene: TRBV6-5
d_gene: TRBD1
abundance: -

CDR3aa: CASSLALAGHPQETQYF
CDR3nt: TGTGCCAGCAGCTTAGCACTAGCGGGTCACCCACAAGAGACCCAGTACTTC
j_gene: TRBJ2-5
v_gene: TRBV7-9
d_gene: TRBD2
abundance: few

CDR3aa: CASTSSTRAQGLSGYTF
CDR3nt: TGTGCCAGCACTAGTTCAACCCGGGCGCAGGGGTTATCTGGCTACACCTTC
j_gene: TRBJ1-2
v_gene: TRBV28
d_gene: -
abundance: -

CDR3aa: CASSQRTLTGELFF
CDR3nt: TGCGCCAGCAGCCAACGCACCCTGACCGGGGAGCTGTTTTTT
j_gene: TRBJ2-2
v_gene: TRBV4-1
d_gene: -
abundance: -

CDR3aa: CASSPRTLNTEAFF
CDR3nt: TGCGCCAGCAGCCCAAGGACACTGAACACTGAAGCTTTCTTT
j_gene: TRBJ1-1
v_gene: TRBV5-1
d_gene: -
abundance: -

CDR3aa: CASSEAPLGVYEQYF
CDR3nt: TGCGCCAGCAGTGAGGCACCCTTGGGAGTCTACGAGCAGTACTTC
j_gene: TRBJ2-7
v_gene: TRBV10-1
d_gene: -
abundance: -

CDR3aa: CAIRSGGDTQYF
CDR3nt: TGTGCCATCAGGTCGGGAGGAGATACGCAGTATTTT
j_gene: TRBJ2-3
v_gene: TRBV10-3
d_gene: TRBD2
abundance: -

CDR3aa: CASSSGPMNTEAFF
CDR3nt: TGTGCCAGCAGCTCAGGCCCCATGAACACTGAAGCTTTCTTT
j_gene: TRBJ1-1
v_gene: TRBV6-1
d_gene: -
abundance: -